The 30 T cell receptor beta chains below all came from one sample that was sequenced in a study of shared clonotypes between healthy human individuals. Assay used: immunoSEQ multiplex PCR; TCRdb lists only in-frame clones, some missing. The sample yields some 800,000 clones, 80% to 95% seen once. Terminally differentiated effector memory CD45RA+ cells were excluded from the naive CD8 cells, which were CD45RO-negative and positively selected for CCR7. Sequencing input: naive CD8+ T cells sorted from blood. The receptors stem from a man aged 25-40 years in good health.

In the case of this clone: The same CDR3 also results from other DNA sequences found in this sample. The rearrangement links TRBV9 to TRBJ1-4; D remains unclear. The germline V gene encodes CDR1 SGDLS and CDR2 YYNGEE. The CDR3 totals 15 residues. Between the trimmed V and J ends, which lost 0 bases and 2 bases, there was a span of 8 bases. For the CDR3, the DNA is TGTGCCAGCAGCGTAGGGGTAGCTACTAATGAAAAACTGTTTTTT. It codes for CASSVGVATNEKLFF. Combining the CDR3 with reference TRBV9 and TRBJ1-4 gives the whole variable domain DSGVTQTPKHLITATGQRVTLRCSPRSGDLSVYWYQQSLDQGLQFLIQYYNGEERAKGNILERFSAQQFPDLHSELNLSSLELGDSALYFCASSVGVATNEKLFFGSGTQLSVL.

This chain connects TRBV7-9 to TRBJ2-3, with TRBD2 identical over 10 bases. V dropped 1 base and J dropped 4; count of bases not matched to a gene: 5. The CDR3 contains 16 residues. The germline gives CDR1 SEHNR, CDR2 FQNEAQ (reference sequence). The CDR3 region is CASSLGPSGSPDTQYF. The DNA of the CDR3 is TGTGCCAGCAGCTTAGGCCCTAGCGGGAGTCCAGATACGCAGTATTTT.

The CDR3 DNA reads TGTGCCAGCAGAGGACAGGGTCGGGACGAGCAGTACTTC. It translates to CASRGQGRDEQYF. The genes are TRBV7-6 and TRBJ2-7; 8 positions match TRBD1. This CDR3 region has 13 residues. V trimming: 6 bases; J trimming: 5 bases; junction bases outside the gene matches: 6. Germline CDR1 is SGHVS and CDR2 is FNYEAQ.

The gene calls are TRBV6-4 and TRBJ2-3, with 7 bases matching TRBD2. The CDR3 totals 15 residues. Trimming removed 0 bases from V and 6 bases from J; junction bases left unmatched: 6. CDR1 is MRHNA, CDR2 SNTAGT, per germline. The CDR3 loop reads CASSDSAGAGDTQYF. CDR3 DNA sequence: TGTGCCAGCAGTGACTCGGCGGGAGCCGGGGATACGCAGTATTTT.

This chain joins TRBV28 and TRBJ2-7, with TRBD1 identical over 7 bases. The CDR3 has 15 amino acids. V was clipped by 5 bases and J by 6 bases; unmatched bases: 13. Looked up from germline, CDR1 is MDHEN and CDR2 is SYDVKM. The CDR3 loop is CASSADYRGGSEQYF. CDR3 bases: TGTGCCAGCAGTGCAGATTACAGGGGCGGGTCCGAGCAGTACTTC.

This chain connects TRBV2 to TRBJ2-7; D might be TRBD1 (6 bases). In germline, CDR1 is SNHLY, CDR2 FYNNEI. The CDR3 is 18 residues long. V was shortened by 5 bases and J by 5 bases, with 28 bases between the two germline ends. CDR3 region: CASSPPGHGGPLFDEQYF. The CDR3 nucleotides read TGTGCCAGCAGTCCCCCGGGACACGGAGGTCCCCTCTTTGACGAGCAGTACTTC.

The genes are TRBV27 and TRBJ2-5; TRBD1 aligns across 9 bases. Germline trimming cut 4 bases from V and 4 bases from J; bases unmatched to any gene: 13. The V gene's germline CDR1 is MNHEY and CDR2 SMNVEV (reference sequence). CDR3 size: 17 residues. This chain's CDR3 is CASSSVTSTGGRETQYF. CDR3 nucleotides: TGTGCCAGCAGTTCGGTAACATCGACAGGGGGGCGAGAGACCCAGTACTTC.

The chain links TRBV7-9 to TRBJ2-7; TRBD1 might be the D (5 bases). The CDR3 covers 16 residues. From germline, CDR1 is SEHNR and CDR2 FQNEAQ (reference sequence). Trimming removed 3 bases from V and 4 bases from J, with 19 bases in between. The CDR3 here is CASSFGPTIGAYEQYF. The CDR3 DNA follows: TGTGCCAGCAGCTTCGGTCCGACCATAGGGGCTTACGAGCAGTACTTC.

This rearrangement joins TRBV11-2 to TRBJ2-7; 10 bases are shared with TRBD2. Germline V CDR1 and CDR2: SGHAT, FQNNGV. V was pared by 0 bases and J by 3 bases, with 2 bases of the junction left unmatched. This CDR3 contains 15 residues. CDR3 in amino acids: CASSLEASGGYEQYF. The DNA for the CDR3 is TGTGCCAGCAGCTTAGAGGCTAGCGGGGGCTACGAGCAGTACTTC.

V and J are TRBV5-1 and TRBJ1-1, with a possible D match to TRBD1 (6 bases). V was pared by 4 bases and J by 4 bases, with 14 bases between. The CDR3 consists of 14 residues. CDR1 is SGHRS and CDR2 is YFSETQ in the germline V gene. The CDR3 reads CASSPGQGSTEAFF. The CDR3 nucleotides are TGCGCCAGCAGCCCCGGGCAGGGGAGCACTGAAGCTTTCTTT. Supplemented by reference TRBV5-1 and TRBJ1-1, the full variable domain reads KAGVTQTPRYLIKTRGQQVTLSCSPISGHRSVSWYQQTPGQGLQFLFEYFSETQRNKGNFPGRFSGRQFSNSRSEMNVSTLELGDSALYLCASSPGQGSTEAFFGQGTRLTVV.

This sequence joins TRBV7-9 and TRBJ1-4; D call uncertain. The CDR3 totals 16 residues. With 4 bases removed from V and 3 bases from J, the gap between germline ends came to 15 bases. CDR1 and CDR2 (germline): SEHNR, FQNEAQ (reference sequence). CDR3 sequence (DNA): TGTGCCAGCAGCTCCTCCACCGGGAAATCTAATGAAAAACTGTTTTTT. Translation gives CASSSSTGKSNEKLFF.

J is TRBJ2-3 and V is TRBV10-3; D unresolved. V gave up 6 bases and J gave up 11 bases, with 18 bases separating them. This CDR3 region has 13 residues. Looked up from germline, CDR1 is ENHRY and CDR2 is SYGVKD. The CDR3: CAIRTPTESEQYF. CDR3 DNA sequence: TGTGCCATCAGGACCCCAACAGAGTCCGAGCAGTATTTT.

J is TRBJ2-1 and V is TRBV9, with TRBD2 matching over 7 bases. This CDR3 contains 13 residues. The germline gives CDR1 SGDLS, CDR2 YYNGEE. V shed 7 bases and J 3 bases; nucleotides not matched to a gene: 4. CDR3 sequence reads: CASGAGVYNEQFF. DNA of the CDR3: TGTGCCAGCGGTGCGGGGGTCTACAATGAGCAGTTCTTC. Together with reference TRBV9 and TRBJ2-1, the CDR3 gives the full variable domain: DSGVTQTPKHLITATGQRVTLRCSPRSGDLSVYWYQQSLDQGLQFLIQYYNGEERAKGNILERFSAQQFPDLHSELNLSSLELGDSALYFCASGAGVYNEQFFGPGTRLTVL.

The chain recombines TRBV14 with TRBJ2-3; 13 bases agree with TRBD2. The V segment lost 4 bases and the J segment 2 bases; nucleotides outside the gene matches: 12. Germline V lookup: CDR1 SGHDN, CDR2 FVKESK. The CDR3 is made up of 19 amino acids. The CDR3 loop is CASSPEYRTSGSPTDTQYF. In DNA, the CDR3 is TGTGCCAGCAGCCCCGAGTATCGGACTAGCGGGAGTCCCACAGATACGCAGTATTTT.

This clone has only one observation. The chain carries TRBV15 and TRBJ2-3, with 8 nucleotides matching TRBD2. This CDR3 has 16 amino acids. Unmatched junction bases numbered 2, after V lost 0 bases and J lost 0 bases. Germline V lookup: CDR1 LNHNV, CDR2 YYDKDF (reference sequence). CDR3: CATSRDRLASTDTQYF. The CDR3 region has the DNA TGTGCCACCAGCAGAGACCGACTAGCGAGCACAGATACGCAGTATTTT.

Remarks on this clone: Mismatch with germline at one junction end may stem from a read error. Distinct nucleotide sequences in the sample also encode this CDR3. The V call is TRBV5-6, the J call TRBJ2-3; D not certain. This CDR3 is 12 amino acids long. CDR1 and CDR2 from the germline V gene are SGHDT and YYEEEE. The CDR3 DNA is TGTGCTAGCAGCTCGGGCGCAGATACGCAGTATTTT. This sequence encodes CASSSGADTQYF.

The chain employs TRBV29-1 and TRBJ1-1; possible D gene TRBD1, 5 bases. The CDR3 has 15 amino acids. Per the germline V gene, CDR1 is SQVTM and CDR2 is ANQGSEA. Trimming stripped 5 bases from V and 2 bases from J, with 18 bases between. CDR3 protein: CSVTGTVNSNTEAFF. Here the CDR3 DNA reads TGCAGCGTTACCGGGACGGTTAACTCTAACACTGAAGCTTTCTTT. The full variable domain, with the rest looked up from reference TRBV29-1 and TRBJ1-1, is SAVISQKPSRDICQRGTSLTIQCQVDSQVTMMFWYRQQPGQSLTLIATANQGSEATYESGFVIDKFPISRPNLTFSTLTVSNMSPEDSSIYLCSVTGTVNSNTEAFFGQGTRLTVV.

This clone was counted a single time. V and J are TRBV18 and TRBJ2-7; no reliable D call. V was clipped by 6 bases and J by 0 bases, with 12 bases between them. Germline V lookup: CDR1 KGHSH, CDR2 LQKENI. The CDR3 runs 14 residues. This CDR3 is CASSLGGISYEQYF. The CDR3 bases are TGTGCCAGCTCTCTAGGCGGAATCTCCTACGAGCAGTACTTC.

This chain links TRBV9 with TRBJ2-1; tentatively, D is TRBD2 (7 bases). The V gene lost 7 bases and the J gene lost 7 bases, with 18 bases spanning the gap. Germline assignment: CDR1 SGDLS and CDR2 YYNGEE. The CDR3 covers 14 residues. The CDR3 sequence: CASRPGGGGNEQFF. The DNA of the CDR3 is TGTGCCAGCCGCCCGGGGGGCGGGGGAAATGAGCAGTTCTTC.

Turning to this clone: The same CDR3 is also encoded by other DNA sequences in this sample. CDR3 in amino acids: CASSQDPGGTDTQYF. The CDR3 nucleotides read TGTGCCAGCAGCCAAGATCCTGGGGGCACAGATACGCAGTATTTT. The rearrangement links TRBV14 to TRBJ2-3, with unresolved D. Germline V gene lookup returns CDR1 SGHDN and CDR2 FVKESK. V lost 0 bases, J lost 1 base, and 8 bases lay in between. CDR3 length equals 15 residues.

The gene calls are TRBV28 and TRBJ2-1, with TRBD2 matching over 8 bases. The CDR3 is made up of 15 amino acids. Germline V CDR1 and CDR2: MDHEN, SYDVKM. V dropped 2 bases and J dropped 8; count of bases not matched to a gene: 8. As DNA, the CDR3 is TGTGCCAGCAGTTTAGGAAGCGGGAGTAGGGATGAGCAGTTCTTC. Residues: CASSLGSGSRDEQFF.

CDR3 bases: TGTGCCAGCAGCCGGGACGGAAACACCGGGGAGCTGTTTTTT. The encoded protein is CASSRDGNTGELFF. This chain uses TRBV6-6 with TRBJ2-2; D assignment may be TRBD1 or TRBD2 (5 bases each). The CDR3 length is 14 residues. From germline, CDR1 is MNHNY and CDR2 SVGAGI (reference sequence). Trimming pared 6 bases from V and 2 bases from J, leaving 10 bases between.

V and J are TRBV7-9 and TRBJ2-7; D remains ambiguous. The germline V gene encodes CDR1 SEHNR and CDR2 FQNEAQ (reference sequence). This CDR3 has 11 amino acids. The V gene lost 7 bases and the J gene lost 6 bases, with 10 bases spanning the gap. The CDR3 sequence: CASTSPLEQYF. The CDR3 DNA is TGTGCCAGCACCTCCCCCCTCGAGCAGTACTTC. Full variable domain (missing parts from reference TRBV7-9 and TRBJ2-7): DTGVSQNPRHKITKRGQNVTFRCDPISEHNRLYWYRQTLGQGPEFLTYFQNEAQLEKSRLLSDRFSAERPKGSFSTLEIQRTEQGDSAMYLCASTSPLEQYFGPGTRLTVT.

CDR3 bases: TGCGCCAGCAGCCAAGAATACCGAAATCAGCCCCAGCATTTT. Translating gives CASSQEYRNQPQHF. The rearrangement joins TRBV4-1 to TRBJ1-5, with unresolved D. V lost 0 bases and J lost 4, with 7 bases in between. The germline V gene encodes CDR1 MGHRA and CDR2 YSYEKL. The CDR3 is 14 amino acids.

The chain combines TRBV2 with TRBJ2-7; possibly TRBD1 for D (5 bases). This CDR3 spans 16 amino acids. Trimming removed 0 bases at V and 6 bases at J, with 18 bases between. The germline V gene encodes CDR1 SNHLY and CDR2 FYNNEI. The CDR3 sequence is CASSEALQTESPEQYF. In DNA form, the CDR3 reads TGTGCCAGCAGTGAAGCCCTGCAGACAGAAAGCCCCGAGCAGTACTTC.

The rearrangement links TRBV7-9 to TRBJ2-1; D is possibly TRBD1 (5 bases). CDR1 is SEHNR and CDR2 is FQNEAQ in the germline V gene (reference sequence). This CDR3 has 17 amino acids. Trimming cost V 5 bases and J 0 bases, with 17 bases left between them. DNA of the CDR3: TGTGCCAGCAGCCACCCTAGAGACAGAGGCTCCTACAATGAGCAGTTCTTC. It yields the protein CASSHPRDRGSYNEQFF. The full variable domain, in which reference TRBV7-9 and TRBJ2-1 provide the parts outside the CDR3, is DTGVSQNPRHKITKRGQNVTFRCDPISEHNRLYWYRQTLGQGPEFLTYFQNEAQLEKSRLLSDRFSAERPKGSFSTLEIQRTEQGDSAMYLCASSHPRDRGSYNEQFFGPGTRLTVL.

The gene calls are TRBV10-2 and TRBJ1-1; D possibly corresponds to TRBD1 (6 bases). This CDR3 is built from 14 residues. Per germline, CDR1 WSHSY and CDR2 SAAADI. Trimming cost V 1 base and J 0 bases, with 6 bases left between them. The CDR3 is CASSEWDMNTEAFF. In nucleotides, the CDR3 is TGCGCCAGCAGTGAGTGGGACATGAACACTGAAGCTTTCTTT.

The chain employs TRBV5-8 and TRBJ2-1; no clear D gene. The CDR3 consists of 12 residues. Per germline, CDR1 SGHTS and CDR2 YDEGEE. V dropped 1 base and J dropped 9 bases, with 8 bases sitting between them. CDR3 coding DNA: TGTGCCAGCAGCTTGAGGTTGACTGAGCAGTTCTTC. Protein sequence: CASSLRLTEQFF.

This clone appeared a single time. The chain recombines TRBV4-3 with TRBJ2-1; TRBD2 agrees at 12 bases. Germline V gene lookup returns CDR1 LGHNA and CDR2 YSLEER. This CDR3 contains 18 residues. Trimming at V came to 1 base and at J to 1 base, leaving 5 bases not matched to a gene. CDR3 nucleotides: TGCGCCAGCAGCCAAGGACTAGCGGGAGAGGGTTCCTACAATGAGCAGTTCTTC. Translated, it gives CASSQGLAGEGSYNEQFF.

As for this clone: A much larger clone sits a single nucleotide away, making a read error possible. This specimen includes other DNA sequences encoding the same CDR3. The chain recombines TRBV5-5 with TRBJ1-1; D gene uncertain. Per the germline V gene, CDR1 is SGHKS and CDR2 is YYEKEE (reference sequence). The CDR3 consists of 12 residues. Trimming left V 2 bases short and J 1 base short, with 3 bases between. The CDR3 region has the DNA TGTGCCAGCAGCTTCGGGAACACTGAAGCTTTCTTT. Its translation is CASSFGNTEAFF.